The 19 T cell receptor beta chains below come from one sample, sequenced in a study of blood T cell repertoires in COVID-19. Produced via immunoSEQ multiplex PCR; TCRdb's table is partial and in-frame only. This repertoire shows 400,000 to 550,000 clones, around 89% found once; its top ten account for roughly 4.3%. Sequencing was done on a sample of peripheral blood. The receptor set was obtained from a woman in her thirties with acute or convalescent COVID-19.

This sequence joins TRBV9 and TRBJ2-3, with 8 bases fitting TRBD2. This CDR3 spans 17 amino acids. V was clipped by 0 bases and J by 4 bases; unmatched bases: 10. The germline V gene has CDR1 SGDLS and CDR2 YYNGEE. The CDR3 here is CASSVEGFSGGADTQYF. Written as DNA, the CDR3 is TGTGCCAGCAGCGTAGAGGGGTTCAGCGGGGGAGCAGATACGCAGTATTTT.

The J gene is TRBJ2-1, the V gene TRBV5-1; TRBD2 aligns across 14 bases. The CDR3 has 18 residues. With V trimmed by 4 bases and J by 0 bases, 6 bases remained unmatched. Per the germline V gene, CDR1 is SGHRS and CDR2 is YFSETQ. The CDR3 DNA is TGCGCCAGCAGCCGGGGACTAGCGGGGGTAATCTCCTACAATGAGCAGTTCTTC. Its translation: CASSRGLAGVISYNEQFF.

This clone was detected once. This chain joins TRBV7-9 and TRBJ1-1; D perhaps matches TRBD1 (5 bases). With 0 bases removed from V and 5 bases from J, the gap between germline ends came to 13 bases. Germline V gene data show CDR1 as SEHNR and CDR2 as FQNEAQ (reference sequence). The CDR3 runs 15 residues. The CDR3 DNA reads TGTGCCAGCAGCTTAGCGGGGCAGGGCTTGACTGAAGCTTTCTTT. Protein sequence: CASSLAGQGLTEAFF.

V usage is TRBV27 and J usage is TRBJ2-2; TRBD1 aligns across 7 bases. The CDR3 length is 14 residues. Germline V lookup: CDR1 MNHEY, CDR2 SMNVEV (reference sequence). With V trimmed by 8 bases and J by 4 bases, 7 bases remained unmatched. DNA of the CDR3: TGTGCCAGCTTGGACAGGTTCCTCACCGGGGAGCTGTTTTTT. Its translation: CASLDRFLTGELFF.

This clone was counted once. The chain joins TRBV30 to TRBJ2-2, with D possibly being TRBD1 (6 bases). Trimming cost V 1 base and J 6 bases, with 12 bases left between them. The CDR3 is 14 residues long. CDR1 is GTSNPN and CDR2 is SVGIG in the germline V gene (reference sequence). DNA for the CDR3: TGTGCCTGGAGTGGGGGGCAGTCGCCCGGGGAGCTGTTTTTT. Translated, it gives CAWSGGQSPGELFF.

This clone has a single count. The chain recombines TRBV28 with TRBJ2-3; 9 nucleotides line up with TRBD1. The V and J ends lost 0 bases and 0 bases, in that order; junction bases with no gene match: 7. The CDR3 covers 18 residues. Germline V gene data show CDR1 as MDHEN and CDR2 as SYDVKM. CDR3 in amino acids: CASSLWLTGGSSTDTQYF. The CDR3 DNA is TGTGCCAGCAGTTTATGGCTAACAGGGGGCTCCAGCACAGATACGCAGTATTTT.

For this clone: The sample holds other DNA sequences that translate to the same CDR3. CDR3 loop: CASSQDRGNTEAFF. As DNA, the CDR3 is TGCGCCAGCAGCCAAGATCGAGGGAACACTGAAGCTTTCTTT. The chain carries TRBV4-1 and TRBJ1-1; unclear D gene. The V end lost 0 bases, the J end lost 1 base, and 6 bases lay between the germline ends. Germline lookup yields CDR1 MGHRA and CDR2 YSYEKL. The CDR3 covers 14 residues.

J is TRBJ2-1 and V is TRBV24-1, with TRBD1 identical over 9 bases. The CDR3 is 14 residues long. Germline V CDR1 and CDR2: KGHDR, SFDVKD. The ends lost 9 bases at V and 9 bases at J; junction bases unmatched: 11. This CDR3 reads CATHRDRVEGEQFF. The CDR3 DNA reads TGTGCCACCCATCGGGACAGGGTTGAGGGTGAGCAGTTCTTC.

The rearrangement joins TRBV11-2 to TRBJ2-1; perhaps TRBD2 as D (5 bases). The CDR3 is 14 amino acids. Trimming took 6 bases from V and 4 from J, leaving 13 bases between them. From germline, CDR1 is SGHAT and CDR2 FQNNGV. CDR3 bases: TGTGCCAGCAGTCTTAGCTGGACTTACAATGAGCAGTTCTTC. Translation: CASSLSWTYNEQFF.

This sequence joins TRBV25-1 and TRBJ1-1; TRBD1 aligns across 8 bases. The CDR3 length is 14 residues. After removal of 4 bases from V and 2 bases from J, the junction contained 3 bases not matched to a gene. From germline, CDR1 is MGHDK and CDR2 SYGVNS. CDR3 bases: TGTGCCAGCAGTGGGACAGGGATCAACACTGAAGCTTTCTTT. Residues: CASSGTGINTEAFF.

On this clone: This specimen includes other DNA sequences encoding the same CDR3. As DNA, the CDR3 is TGTGCCAGCTCACCGACAGGGACCGGGGAGCTGTTTTTT. It yields the protein CASSPTGTGELFF. The rearrangement joins TRBV18 to TRBJ2-2; TRBD1 aligns across 7 bases. The V gene's germline CDR1 is KGHSH and CDR2 LQKENI. V was pared by 3 bases and J by 5 bases, with 0 bases of the junction left unmatched. The CDR3 is made up of 13 amino acids.

The chain has TRBV28 and TRBJ2-5; 7 bases map to TRBD1. CDR3 length: 13 residues. Germline-derived CDR1 and CDR2 are MDHEN and SYDVKM. J gave up 3 bases and V 10 bases, and 8 bases lay outside the gene matches. This CDR3 is CATLQGREETQYF. Here the CDR3 DNA reads TGTGCCACCTTACAGGGGCGAGAAGAGACCCAGTACTTC.

This clone has just a few counts. The J gene is TRBJ1-3, the V gene TRBV7-2; 7 bases are shared with TRBD1. With 2 bases clipped from V and 0 bases from J, the junction kept 10 bases outside the gene matches. CDR3 length: 18 residues. Germline loops: CDR1 SGHTA, CDR2 FQGNSA. Here the CDR3 DNA reads TGTGCCAGCAGCTTATACAGGGGTGGGACCCCCTCTGGAAACACCATATATTTT. Translated, it gives CASSLYRGGTPSGNTIYF.

The chain employs TRBV27 and TRBJ2-3, with D possibly being TRBD2 (5 bases). The CDR3 is 15 amino acids. V was cut by 6 bases and J by 2 bases, with 15 bases left in between. Germline CDR1 MNHEY, CDR2 SMNVEV (reference sequence). In DNA form, the CDR3 reads TGTGCCAGCAGAAAAAGAGGACTGGACACAGATACGCAGTATTTT. Its translation: CASRKRGLDTDTQYF.

This chain links TRBV7-5 with TRBJ2-5; TRBD2 is the table's D call and was not checked against the DNA. TRBV7-5 is recorded as a pseudogene. The CDR3 has 16 amino acids. The CDR3 protein is CVRSLRLAARQETQYF. Here the CDR3 DNA reads TGTGTCAGAAGCTTAAGACTGGCGGCTCGCCAAGAGACCCAGTACTTC.

The chain uses TRBV18 and TRBJ2-6, with D possibly being TRBD2 (5 bases). This CDR3 comprises 16 residues. V lost 3 bases, J lost 0 bases, and 9 bases lay in between. Germline values: CDR1 KGHSH, CDR2 LQKENI. CDR3 coding DNA: TGTGCCAGCTCACCTCGGACTGACTCTGGGGCCAACGTCCTGACTTTC. Amino acid sequence: CASSPRTDSGANVLTF.

The rearrangement uses TRBV9 and TRBJ2-5, with TRBD2 matching 12 bases. The CDR3 is 15 amino acids. CDR1 and CDR2 from the germline V gene are SGDLS and YYNGEE. V shed 3 bases, J shed 4 bases, and the junction held 4 bases outside the gene matches. The CDR3 bases are TGTGCCAGCAGCGCCCTAGCGGGAGGGGTAGAGACCCAGTACTTC. It yields the protein CASSALAGGVETQYF.

This rearrangement joins TRBV6-5 to TRBJ1-1, with no clear D. The CDR3 length is 15 residues. V dropped 8 bases and J dropped 1 base, with 17 bases sitting between them. Germline V gene data show CDR1 as MNHEY and CDR2 as SVGAGI. CDR3 in DNA: TGTGCCAGCTCACGAGGCTCCAACGGGAACACTGAAGCTTTCTTT. It codes for CASSRGSNGNTEAFF.

This rearrangement joins TRBV18 to TRBJ1-5; no reliable D call. The germline V gene encodes CDR1 KGHSH and CDR2 LQKENI. The CDR3 loop spans 13 amino acids. Trimming took off 5 bases at V and 2 bases at J, with 7 bases between the two ends. CDR3 nucleotides: TGTGCCAGCTCAACACAGCGCAATCAGCCCCAGCATTTT. Protein: CASSTQRNQPQHF.